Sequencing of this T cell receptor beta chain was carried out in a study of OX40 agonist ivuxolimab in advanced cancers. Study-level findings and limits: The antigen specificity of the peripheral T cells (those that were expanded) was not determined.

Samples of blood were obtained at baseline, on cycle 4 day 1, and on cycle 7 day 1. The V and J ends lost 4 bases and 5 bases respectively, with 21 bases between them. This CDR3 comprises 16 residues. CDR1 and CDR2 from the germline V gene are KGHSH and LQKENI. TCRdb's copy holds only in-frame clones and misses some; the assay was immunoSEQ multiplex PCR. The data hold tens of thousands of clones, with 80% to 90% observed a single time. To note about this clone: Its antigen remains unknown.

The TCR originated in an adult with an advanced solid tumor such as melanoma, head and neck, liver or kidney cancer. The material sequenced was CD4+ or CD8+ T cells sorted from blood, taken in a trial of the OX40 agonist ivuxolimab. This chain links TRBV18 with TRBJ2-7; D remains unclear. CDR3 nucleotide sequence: TGTGCCAGCTCACTGCTCCCCCCCGAGCTCCTGGACGAGCAGTACTTC. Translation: CASSLLPPELLDEQYF.